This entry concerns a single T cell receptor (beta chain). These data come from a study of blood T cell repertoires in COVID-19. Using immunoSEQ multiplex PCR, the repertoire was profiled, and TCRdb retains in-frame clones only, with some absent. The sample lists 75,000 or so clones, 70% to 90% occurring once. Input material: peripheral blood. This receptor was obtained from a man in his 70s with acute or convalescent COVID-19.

The CDR3 nucleotides read TGTGCCAGCAGTATCCTAGCCGGGGCGGGGGAGCAGTACTTC. The encoded protein is CASSILAGAGEQYF. The chain uses TRBV6-2 or TRBV6-3 and TRBJ2-7; D perhaps matches TRBD2 (6 bases). Germline V gives CDR1 MNHEY, CDR2 SVGEGT. The V gene lost 5 bases and the J gene lost 7 bases, with 18 bases spanning the gap. The CDR3 loop spans 14 amino acids.